Below, one T cell receptor beta chain is given with its context. No antigen is known for it. Assay: immunoSEQ multiplex PCR; the TCRdb copy retains only in-frame clones and omits some. The sample carries 75,000 to 90,000 clones, around nine tenths recorded once. This sample was taken from a study of OX40 agonist ivuxolimab in advanced cancers. About the research overall: Patients were dosed with the agonistic anti-OX40 (CD134) antibody ivuxolimab. Ivuxolimab was administered intravenously to patients at 0.01 to 10 mg/kg every 2 weeks. Partial responses were seen in three patients, one with hepatocellular carcinoma and two with cutaneous melanoma.

Whole-study results and caveats: In the 0.1 to 3.0 mg/kg range, CD4+ and CD8+ blood T cells had expanded clonally by week 6.

CDR3 length: 16 residues. V lost 3 bases and J lost 4, with 18 bases in between. Germline lookup yields CDR1 KGHSH and CDR2 LQKENI. The sample consisted of CD4+ or CD8+ T cells sorted from blood, taken in a trial of the OX40 agonist ivuxolimab. The clonotype was recovered from an adult with an advanced solid tumor such as melanoma, head and neck, liver or kidney cancer. The rearrangement joins TRBV18 to TRBJ1-2, with D perhaps TRBD1 (5 bases). CDR3 sequence (DNA): TGTGCCAGCTCACCCACCCCCCCCGGGGGATCCTATGGCTACACCTTC. This sequence encodes CASSPTPPGGSYGYTF.